The T cell receptor beta chain under discussion was sequenced for a study of blood T cell repertoires in COVID-19. Study summary: The origin of the acute and convalescent COVID-19 samples was the United States, Italy and Spain. Sample material is recorded as cDNA or gDNA derived from T cells, B-cell-depleted T cells, or PBMCs.

The CDR3 is 20 amino acids. With 6 bases clipped from V and 1 base from J, the junction kept 23 bases outside the gene matches. In the original workflow: Quantification of nucleated cells was approximated via reference gene primer amplification. The protocol was immunoSEQ multiplex PCR, while the TCRdb copy is restricted to in-frame clones and leaves out a portion. Clone size and V and J calls were adopted from that table, with D and trimming inferred from the DNA. Here the sample spans 250,000 to 300,000 clones, around 90% being singletons. The Seattle patients joined while their infection was active and were tracked longitudinally afterward.

Input material: peripheral blood. This sequence originates from a woman aged 45-60 years with COVID-19, enrolled during active disease. The chain has TRBV23-1 and TRBJ1-1; 7 nucleotides match TRBD1. TRBV23-1 is designated an ORF whose function remains uncertain. The CDR3 nucleotides read TGCGCCAGCAGACCTTTTTCCCCAAACACTCCGGGACAGCAGAACACTGAAGCTTTCTTT. Protein sequence: CASRPFSPNTPGQQNTEAFF.